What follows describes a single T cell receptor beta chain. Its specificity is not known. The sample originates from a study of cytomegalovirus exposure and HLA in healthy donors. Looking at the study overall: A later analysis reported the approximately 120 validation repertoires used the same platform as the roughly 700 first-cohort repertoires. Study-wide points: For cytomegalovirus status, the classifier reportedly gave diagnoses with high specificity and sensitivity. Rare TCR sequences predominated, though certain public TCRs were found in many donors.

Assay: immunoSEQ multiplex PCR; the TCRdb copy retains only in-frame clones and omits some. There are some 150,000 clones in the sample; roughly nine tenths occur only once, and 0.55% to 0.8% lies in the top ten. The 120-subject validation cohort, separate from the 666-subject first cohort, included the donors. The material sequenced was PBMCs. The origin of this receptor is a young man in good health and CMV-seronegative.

The CDR3 DNA is TGTGCCAGCTCACTGGACAGGGGGAATTCACCCCTCCACTTT. This gives the protein CASSLDRGNSPLHF. The chain employs TRBV18 and TRBJ1-6, with TRBD1 identical over 10 bases. The germline V gene has CDR1 KGHSH and CDR2 LQKENI. The CDR3 runs to 14 residues. The ends lost 4 bases at V and 7 bases at J; junction bases unmatched: 1.